What follows describes a single TCR beta chain. Its antigen is not known. These data originate in a study of radiotherapy plus CTLA-4 blockade in lung cancer. TCRdb's table, derived via immunoSEQ multiplex PCR, lists solely in-frame clones and lacks some. The table shows around 53,000 clones, with 75% to 90% occurring only once. Study observations and caveats: The best prediction of response reportedly came from early blood T cell clone dynamics, with interferon-beta.

The CDR3 consists of 15 residues. The germline gives CDR1 LNHDA, CDR2 SQIVND (reference sequence). After removal of 1 base from V and 4 bases from J, the junction contained 2 bases not matched to a gene. Enrolled patients, whose metastatic non-small-cell lung cancer was chemo-refractory, received focal radiation plus CTLA-4 blockade with ipilimumab. The chain combines TRBV19 with TRBJ2-1; 9 nucleotides align to TRBD1. The TCR sequence derives from a human donor with non-small cell lung cancer that progressed on radiotherapy plus ipilimumab. Some clones in this sample may be carry-over from other donors' samples. This material consisted of peripheral blood, taken from a patient treated with radiotherapy plus ipilimumab. The CDR3 spells CASSIGTGAYNEQFF. For the CDR3, the DNA is TGTGCCAGTAGTATAGGGACAGGGGCGTACAATGAGCAGTTCTTC.